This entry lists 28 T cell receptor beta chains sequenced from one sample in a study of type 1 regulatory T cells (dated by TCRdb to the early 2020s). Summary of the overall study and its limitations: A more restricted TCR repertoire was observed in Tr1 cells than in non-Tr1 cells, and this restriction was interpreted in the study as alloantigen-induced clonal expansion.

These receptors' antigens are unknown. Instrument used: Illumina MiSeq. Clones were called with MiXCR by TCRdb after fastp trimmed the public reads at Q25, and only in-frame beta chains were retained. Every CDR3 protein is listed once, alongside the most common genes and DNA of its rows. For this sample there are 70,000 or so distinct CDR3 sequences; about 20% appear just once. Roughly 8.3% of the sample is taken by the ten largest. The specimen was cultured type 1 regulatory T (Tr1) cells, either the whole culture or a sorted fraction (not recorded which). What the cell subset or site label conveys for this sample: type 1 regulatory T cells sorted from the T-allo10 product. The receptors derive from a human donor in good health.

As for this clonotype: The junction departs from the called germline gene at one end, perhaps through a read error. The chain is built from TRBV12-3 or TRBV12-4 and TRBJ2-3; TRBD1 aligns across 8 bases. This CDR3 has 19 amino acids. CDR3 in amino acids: CASSFSQGAGILATDTQCF. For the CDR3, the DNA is TGTGCCAGCAGTTTCTCCCAGGGGGCAGGGATTTTAGCCACAGATACGCAGTGTTTT.

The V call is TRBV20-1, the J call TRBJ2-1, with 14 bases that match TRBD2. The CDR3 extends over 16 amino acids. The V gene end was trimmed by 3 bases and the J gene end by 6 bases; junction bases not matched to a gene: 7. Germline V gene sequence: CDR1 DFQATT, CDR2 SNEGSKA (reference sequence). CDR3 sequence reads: CSARAGLAGGGNEQFF. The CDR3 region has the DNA TGCAGTGCTAGGGCCGGACTAGCGGGAGGAGGCAATGAGCAGTTCTTC.

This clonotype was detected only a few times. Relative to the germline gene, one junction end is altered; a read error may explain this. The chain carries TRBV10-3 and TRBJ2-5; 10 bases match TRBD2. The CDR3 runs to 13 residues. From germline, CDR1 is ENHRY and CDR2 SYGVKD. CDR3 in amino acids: CAIRLAGEETQHF. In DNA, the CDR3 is TGTGCCATCAGGCTAGCGGGAGAAGAGACCCAGCACTTC.

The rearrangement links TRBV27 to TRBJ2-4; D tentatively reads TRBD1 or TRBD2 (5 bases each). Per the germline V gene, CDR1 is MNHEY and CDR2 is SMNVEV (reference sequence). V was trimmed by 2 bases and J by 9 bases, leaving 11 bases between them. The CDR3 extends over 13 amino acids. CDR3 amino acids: CASSLVPGGIQYF. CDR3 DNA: TGTGCCAGCAGTTTAGTTCCTGGGGGCATTCAGTACTTC.

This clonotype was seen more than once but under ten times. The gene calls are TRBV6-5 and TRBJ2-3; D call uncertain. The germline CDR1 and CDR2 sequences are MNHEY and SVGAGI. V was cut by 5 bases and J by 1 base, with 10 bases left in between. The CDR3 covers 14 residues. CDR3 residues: CASSLYLGTDTQYF. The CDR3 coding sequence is TGTGCCAGCAGTCTCTACCTGGGCACAGATACGCAGTATTTT.

CDR3 amino acids: CASSQDYRTSGHNEQFF. The CDR3 DNA follows: TGCGCCAGCAGCCAAGATTACAGGACTAGCGGACACAATGAGCAGTTCTTC. V and J are TRBV4-3 and TRBJ2-1, with 10 bases identical to TRBD2. This CDR3 is 17 amino acids long. V trimming: 0 bases; J trimming: 5 bases; junction bases outside the gene matches: 7. CDR1 LGHNA and CDR2 YSLEER come from the germline V gene.

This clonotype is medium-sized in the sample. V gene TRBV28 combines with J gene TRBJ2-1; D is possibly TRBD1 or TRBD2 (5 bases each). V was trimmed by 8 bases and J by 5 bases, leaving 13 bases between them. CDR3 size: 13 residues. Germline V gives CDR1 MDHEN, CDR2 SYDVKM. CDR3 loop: CASLGRANNEQFF. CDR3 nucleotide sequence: TGTGCCAGCCTGGGGCGGGCCAACAATGAGCAGTTCTTC. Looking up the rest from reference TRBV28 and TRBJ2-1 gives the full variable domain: DVKVTQSSRYLVKRTGEKVFLECVQDMDHENMFWYRQDPGLGLRLIYFSYDVKMKEKGDIPEGYSVSREKKERFSLILESASTNQTSMYLCASLGRANNEQFFGPGTRLTVL.

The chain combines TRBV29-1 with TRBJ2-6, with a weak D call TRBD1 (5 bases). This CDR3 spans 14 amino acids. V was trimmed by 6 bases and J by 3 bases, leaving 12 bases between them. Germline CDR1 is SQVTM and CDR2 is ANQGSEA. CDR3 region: CSVLKGNGANVLTF. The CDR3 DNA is TGCAGCGTCCTAAAGGGGAATGGGGCCAACGTCCTGACTTTC.

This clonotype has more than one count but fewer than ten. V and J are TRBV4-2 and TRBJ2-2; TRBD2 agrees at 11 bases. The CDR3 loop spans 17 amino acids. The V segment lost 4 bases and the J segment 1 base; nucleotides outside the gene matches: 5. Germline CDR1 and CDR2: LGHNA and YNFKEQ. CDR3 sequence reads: CASSPSGTSGNTGELFF. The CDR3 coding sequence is TGTGCCAGCAGCCCATCGGGGACTAGCGGGAACACCGGGGAGCTGTTTTTT.

The CDR3 DNA follows: TGCAGTGCTAGGAACAGGGGGCGAGAGGGTGAAGCTTTCTTT. Translated: CSARNRGREGEAFF. This sequence joins TRBV20-1 and TRBJ1-1, with TRBD1 identical over 9 bases. After removal of 3 bases from V and 7 bases from J, the junction contained 9 bases not matched to a gene. Germline-derived CDR1 and CDR2 are DFQATT and SNEGSKA (reference sequence). This CDR3 region has 14 residues.

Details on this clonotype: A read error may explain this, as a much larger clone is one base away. CDR3 residues: CAGSLAGYTDTQYF. The CDR3 coding sequence is TGCGCCGGCAGCTTGGCGGGGTACACAGATACGCAGTATTTT. The V call is TRBV5-1, the J call TRBJ2-3; D may be TRBD2 (6 bases). This CDR3 comprises 14 residues. From germline, CDR1 is SGHRS and CDR2 YFSETQ.

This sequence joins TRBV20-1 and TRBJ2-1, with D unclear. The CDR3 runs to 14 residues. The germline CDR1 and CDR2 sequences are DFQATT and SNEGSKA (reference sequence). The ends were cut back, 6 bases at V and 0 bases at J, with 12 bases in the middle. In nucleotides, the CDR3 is TGCAGTGCCGTCGTATGGGGCTCCTACAATGAGCAGTTCTTC. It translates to CSAVVWGSYNEQFF.

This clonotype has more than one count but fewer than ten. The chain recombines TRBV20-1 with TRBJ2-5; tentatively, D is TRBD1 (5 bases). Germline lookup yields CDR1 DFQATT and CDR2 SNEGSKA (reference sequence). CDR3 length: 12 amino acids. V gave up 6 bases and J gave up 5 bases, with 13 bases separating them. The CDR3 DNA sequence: TGCAGTGCGCGGCTTCCAGGGGAGACCCAGTACTTC. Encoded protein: CSARLPGETQYF.

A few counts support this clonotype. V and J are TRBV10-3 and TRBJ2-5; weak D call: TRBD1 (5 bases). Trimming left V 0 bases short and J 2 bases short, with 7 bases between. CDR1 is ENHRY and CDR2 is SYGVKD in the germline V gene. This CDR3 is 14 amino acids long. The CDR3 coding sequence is TGTGCCATCAGTGAGTCGGGGCCACAAGAGACCCAGTACTTC. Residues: CAISESGPQETQYF.

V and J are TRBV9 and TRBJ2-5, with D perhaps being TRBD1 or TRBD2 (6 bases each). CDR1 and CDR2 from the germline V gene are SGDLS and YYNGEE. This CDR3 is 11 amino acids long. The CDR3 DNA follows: TGTGCATCCGGAGGGGGAGAGACCCAGTACTTC. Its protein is CASGGGETQYF. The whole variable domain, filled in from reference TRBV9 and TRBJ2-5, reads DSGVTQTPKHLITATGQRVTLRCSPRSGDLSVYWYQQSLDQGLQFLIQYYNGEERAKGNILERFSAQQFPDLHSELNLSSLELGDSALYFCASGGGETQYFGPGTRLLVL.

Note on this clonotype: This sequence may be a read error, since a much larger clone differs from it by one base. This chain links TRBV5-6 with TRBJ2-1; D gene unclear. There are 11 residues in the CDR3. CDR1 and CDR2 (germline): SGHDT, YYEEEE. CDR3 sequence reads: CASSRNKEQFF. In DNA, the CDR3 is TGTGCCAGCAGCCGAAACAAGGAGCAGTTCTTC. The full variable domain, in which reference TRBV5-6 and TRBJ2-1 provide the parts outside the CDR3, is DAGVTQSPTHLIKTRGQQVTLRCSPKSGHDTVSWYQQALGQGPQFIFQYYEEEERQRGNFPDRFSGHQFPNYSSELNVNALLLGDSALYLCASSRNKEQFFGPGTRLTVL.

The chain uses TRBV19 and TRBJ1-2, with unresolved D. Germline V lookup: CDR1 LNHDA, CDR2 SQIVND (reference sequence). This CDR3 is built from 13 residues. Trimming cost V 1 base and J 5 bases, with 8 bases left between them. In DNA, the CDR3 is TGTGCCAGTAGTATAGCCAGAACATATGGCTACACCTTC. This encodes CASSIARTYGYTF.

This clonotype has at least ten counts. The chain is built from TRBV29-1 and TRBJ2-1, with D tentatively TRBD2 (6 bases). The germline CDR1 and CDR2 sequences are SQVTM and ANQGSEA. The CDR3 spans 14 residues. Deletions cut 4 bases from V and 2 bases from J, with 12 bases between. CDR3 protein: CSVVLAPAYNEQFF. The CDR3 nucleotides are TGCAGCGTTGTACTAGCACCAGCCTACAATGAGCAGTTCTTC.

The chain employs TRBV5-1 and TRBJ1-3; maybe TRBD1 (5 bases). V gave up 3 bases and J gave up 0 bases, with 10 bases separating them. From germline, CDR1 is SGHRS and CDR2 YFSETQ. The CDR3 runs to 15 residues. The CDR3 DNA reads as TGCGCCAGCAGCTCGCAGGGTACCTCTGGAAACACCATATATTTT. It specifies CASSSQGTSGNTIYF.

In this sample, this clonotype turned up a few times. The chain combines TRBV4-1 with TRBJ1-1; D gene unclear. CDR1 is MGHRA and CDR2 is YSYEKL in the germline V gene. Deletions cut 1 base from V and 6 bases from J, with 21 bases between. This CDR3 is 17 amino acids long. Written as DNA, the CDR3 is TGCGCCAGCAGCCAAGTTCCAACGGAGCTCTCCTTCCCTGAAGCTTTCTTT. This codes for CASSQVPTELSFPEAFF.

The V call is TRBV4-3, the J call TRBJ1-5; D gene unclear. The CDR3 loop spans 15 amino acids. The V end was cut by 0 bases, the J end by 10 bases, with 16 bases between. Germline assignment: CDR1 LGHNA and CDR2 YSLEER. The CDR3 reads CASSQERRPDPPQHF. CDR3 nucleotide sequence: TGCGCCAGCAGCCAAGAACGCAGACCGGACCCACCCCAGCATTTT.

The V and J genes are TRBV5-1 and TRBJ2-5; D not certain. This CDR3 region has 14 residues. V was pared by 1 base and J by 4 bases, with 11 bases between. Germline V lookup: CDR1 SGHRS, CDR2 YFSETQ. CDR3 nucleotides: TGCGCCAGCAGCTTGCAATCCGGGTTAGAGACCCAGTACTTC. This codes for CASSLQSGLETQYF. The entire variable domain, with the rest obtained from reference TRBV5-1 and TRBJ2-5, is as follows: KAGVTQTPRYLIKTRGQQVTLSCSPISGHRSVSWYQQTPGQGLQFLFEYFSETQRNKGNFPGRFSGRQFSNSRSEMNVSTLELGDSALYLCASSLQSGLETQYFGPGTRLLVL.

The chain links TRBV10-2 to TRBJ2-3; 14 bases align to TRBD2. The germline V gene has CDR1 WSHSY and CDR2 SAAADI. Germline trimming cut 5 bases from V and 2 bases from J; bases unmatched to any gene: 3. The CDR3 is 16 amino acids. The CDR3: CASSRLAGGDTDTQYF. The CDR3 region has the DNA TGCGCCAGCAGTAGACTAGCGGGAGGGGACACAGATACGCAGTATTTT.

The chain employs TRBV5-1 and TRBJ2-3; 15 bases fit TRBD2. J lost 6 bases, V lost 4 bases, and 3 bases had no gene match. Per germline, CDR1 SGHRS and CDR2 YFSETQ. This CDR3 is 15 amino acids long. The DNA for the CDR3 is TGCGCCAGCAGCGGAGGGACTAGCGGGAGGGATACGCAGTATTTT. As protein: CASSGGTSGRDTQYF.

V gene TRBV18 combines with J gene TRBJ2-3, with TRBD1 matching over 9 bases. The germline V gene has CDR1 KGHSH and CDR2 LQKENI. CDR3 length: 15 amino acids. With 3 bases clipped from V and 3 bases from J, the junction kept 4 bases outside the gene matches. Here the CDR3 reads CASSPRDRATDTQYF. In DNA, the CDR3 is TGTGCCAGCTCACCGAGGGACAGGGCAACAGATACGCAGTATTTT.

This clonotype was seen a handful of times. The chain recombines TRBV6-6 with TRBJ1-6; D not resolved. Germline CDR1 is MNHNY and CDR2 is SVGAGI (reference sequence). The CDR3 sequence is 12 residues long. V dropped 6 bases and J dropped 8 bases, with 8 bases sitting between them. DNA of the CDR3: TGTGCCAGCAGCCCTCAGGATTCACCCCTCCACTTT. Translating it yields CASSPQDSPLHF.

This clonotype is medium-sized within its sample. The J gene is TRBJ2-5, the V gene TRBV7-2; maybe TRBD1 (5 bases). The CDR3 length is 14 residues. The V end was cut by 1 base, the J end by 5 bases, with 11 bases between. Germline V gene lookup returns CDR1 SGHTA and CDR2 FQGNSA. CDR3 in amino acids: CASSLVGAGETQYF. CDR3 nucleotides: TGTGCCAGCAGCTTAGTAGGGGCTGGGGAGACCCAGTACTTC.

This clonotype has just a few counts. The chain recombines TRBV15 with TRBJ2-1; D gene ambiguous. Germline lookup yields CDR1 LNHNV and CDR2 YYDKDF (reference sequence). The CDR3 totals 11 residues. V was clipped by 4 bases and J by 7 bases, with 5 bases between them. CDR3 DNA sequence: TGTGCCACCAGCAAAGTGAATGAGCAGTTCTTC. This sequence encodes CATSKVNEQFF.